The 9 T cell receptor beta chains below come from one sample, sequenced in a study of blood T cell repertoires in COVID-19. TCRdb's table, derived via immunoSEQ multiplex PCR, lists solely in-frame clones and lacks some. The sample has 310,000 or so clones; around 87% are singletons. Sequenced sample: peripheral blood. The receptors originated from a man between 70 and 80 years old with acute or convalescent COVID-19.

This chain uses TRBV19 with TRBJ1-5; D may be TRBD1 (6 bases). The CDR3 extends over 14 amino acids. Germline loops: CDR1 LNHDA, CDR2 SQIVND (reference sequence). With 10 bases removed from V and 0 bases from J, the gap between germline ends came to 13 bases. CDR3 in DNA: TGTGCCACACAGGGCTCAAATAGCAATCAGCCCCAGCATTTT. Translation: CATQGSNSNQPQHF.

The genes are TRBV5-1 and TRBJ2-3; 9 nucleotides agree with TRBD2. This CDR3 comprises 15 residues. The V gene end was trimmed by 0 bases and the J gene end by 11 bases; junction bases not matched to a gene: 10. CDR1 is SGHRS, CDR2 YFSETQ, per germline. CDR3 loop: CASSLGPPNSGGQYF. The CDR3 DNA follows: TGCGCCAGCAGCTTGGGCCCCCCAAATAGCGGGGGGCAGTATTTT.

This chain connects TRBV7-6 to TRBJ2-7; the D is unclear. Germline CDR1 and CDR2: SGHVS and FNYEAQ. The CDR3 consists of 11 residues. V lost 5 bases, J lost 6 bases, and 8 bases lay in between. The CDR3 sequence is CASSEPGEQYF. The CDR3 nucleotides are TGTGCCAGCAGCGAACCGGGCGAGCAGTACTTC.

The chain is built from TRBV7-3 and TRBJ1-5; the D gene is possibly TRBD1 (5 bases). This CDR3 has 14 amino acids. Trimming removed 9 bases from V and 3 bases from J, with 15 bases in between. Per germline, CDR1 SGHTA and CDR2 FQGTGA. CDR3 in DNA: TGTGCCAGGGCCGGGCAGGGCACCAATCAGCCCCAGCATTTT. Amino acids: CARAGQGTNQPQHF.

A few counts support this clone. The genes are TRBV4-3 and TRBJ1-3, with D unresolved. Per germline, CDR1 LGHNA and CDR2 YSLEER. This CDR3 contains 16 residues. V lost 4 bases and J lost 0, with 13 bases in between. The CDR3 protein is CASSPEYSFSGNTIYF. The DNA for the CDR3 is TGCGCCAGCAGCCCCGAGTACAGTTTCTCTGGAAACACCATATATTTT.

V is TRBV29-1 and J is TRBJ1-5; TRBD1 matches 7 bases. V lost 6 bases, J lost 7 bases, and 9 bases stayed unmatched. The CDR3 consists of 13 residues. CDR1 is SQVTM and CDR2 is ANQGSEA in the germline V gene. The CDR3 spells CSVLTGLGQPQHF. The CDR3 nucleotides are TGCAGCGTGCTGACAGGGCTTGGACAGCCCCAGCATTTT.

The chain joins TRBV11-2 to TRBJ2-5; TRBD1 matches 7 bases. V lost 3 bases and J lost 5; bases outside the gene matches: 9. Germline V gene lookup returns CDR1 SGHAT and CDR2 FQNNGV. The CDR3 consists of 15 residues. The DNA for the CDR3 is TGTGCCAGCAGCTTGGCGACAGGGTGGCAGGAGACCCAGTACTTC. It yields the protein CASSLATGWQETQYF.

This clone was detected only a few times. The CDR3 is CASSLNRGVYGYTF. The CDR3 DNA reads as TGTGCCAGCAGCTTGAACAGGGGCGTCTATGGCTACACCTTC. The chain couples TRBV5-6 to TRBJ1-2; 7 nucleotides align to TRBD1. The junction had 4 bases not matched to a gene; V was cut back by 1 base and J by 4 bases. The CDR3 spans 14 residues. Germline assignment: CDR1 SGHDT and CDR2 YYEEEE.

The rearrangement uses TRBV19 and TRBJ2-2; D is perhaps TRBD2 (7 bases). Trimming removed 6 bases at V and 5 bases at J, with 22 bases between. The CDR3 contains 17 residues. CDR1 is LNHDA, CDR2 SQIVND, per germline (reference sequence). The CDR3 DNA reads as TGTGCCAGTAGCTCCCACCGGGGGCGGGGGTATACCGGGGAGCTGTTTTTT. The encoded protein is CASSSHRGRGYTGELFF.